This TCR beta chain stems from a study of naive and memory T cell subsets. General study findings and limits: Findings for naive and memory subsets could not be checked against ground truth.

Separate alpha and beta amplification began at the second PCR step. Sequential positive selection took CD4 T cells first, then CD8 T cells. Cells stained for CD3, CD4, CD8, CD45RA and CD27 were sorted into four subsets. Two oligonucleotides, mixed equimolar, formed the beta constant-region primer covering TRBC1 and TRBC2. Nested alpha and beta constant-region primers with the SP2 primer drove four PCR rounds on ligated cDNA. TCRdb ran MiXCR on the UMI-ligation and nested PCR reads and lists one entry per CDR3 protein. Here the sample spans approximately 80,000 distinct CDR3 sequences, approximately 10% being singletons. Trimming removed 10 bases from V and 0 bases from J, with 34 bases in between. The germline gives CDR1 ENHRY, CDR2 SYGVKD. The CDR3 is made up of 21 amino acids. A note on this clonotype: Its antigen is not identified.

Material for sequencing was naive CD8+ T cells from blood. V usage is TRBV10-3 and J usage is TRBJ2-1; tentatively, D is TRBD1 (6 bases). The clonotype was recovered from a human donor in good health. CDR3 region: CATVRAKYDRIHDSSYNEQFF. In DNA form, the CDR3 reads TGTGCCACCGTAAGGGCTAAATACGACAGGATCCATGACAGCTCCTACAATGAGCAGTTCTTC.